This TCR beta chain is from a study of T cell responses to AZD1222 COVID-19 vaccine. Broader study findings: Among those given AZD1222, only 6 or 7 were seropositive at baseline. Dominant at 160-218 and 743-854, vaccine-associated CD4 TCRs also spanned spike.

Some second doses came at about 4 weeks and others at about 12 weeks; these were pooled. This clone was detected only a few times. What it recognizes is unknown. CDR1 SQVTM and CDR2 ANQGSEA come from the germline V gene. Trimming took 6 bases from V and 0 from J; bases not matched to a gene: 18. CDR3 length: 18 residues. The table came from immunoSEQ multiplex PCR; TCRdb's copy has only in-frame clones and leaves some out. The repertoire includes 100,000 to 150,000 clones, around 85% of them detected once, and around 4.4% sits in the top ten. The chain combines TRBV29-1 with TRBJ1-2; 8 bases map to TRBD1. The sequencing used peripheral blood, collected 28 days after the second AZD1222 dose. This clonotype was sampled from an adult who received the AZD1222 COVID-19 vaccine. CDR3 sequence reads: CSVLAQILGQGANYGYTF. CDR3 DNA: TGCAGCGTCCTCGCTCAAATCCTCGGACAGGGTGCTAACTATGGCTACACCTTC.